The clone carrying this TCR beta chain occurred once. This specimen comes from a study of blood T cell repertoires in COVID-19. Study-wide context: Specimens from acute and convalescent COVID-19 originated in the United States, Italy and Spain. T cells, B-cell-depleted T cells, or PBMCs supplied cDNA or gDNA.

Study processing details: Using reference gene primer amplification, nucleated cell counts were estimated. Sequencing was performed with immunoSEQ multiplex PCR; in TCRdb, only in-frame clones are kept and a portion is missing. Clonal size and the V and J genes are those of that table, whereas D and trimming came from the DNA. The table lists more than 300,000 clones, roughly 90% of them singletons, with about 4.2% in the top ten. The CDR3 covers 17 residues. V shed 3 bases and J 1 base; nucleotides not matched to a gene: 10. Germline CDR1 is WNHNN and CDR2 is SYGVQD (reference sequence). The sequence was collected from a woman under 40 who had been exposed to COVID-19. The sequencing sample was made of PBMCs or T cells enriched from blood (not recorded which). The chain uses TRBV10-1 and TRBJ1-1, with TRBD1 matching over 8 bases. Written as DNA, the CDR3 is TGCGCCAGCAGTGACTCAAAGCTCGACAGGGGGAACACTGAAGCTTTCTTT. Amino acids: CASSDSKLDRGNTEAFF.